One and the same sample provided the 21 T cell receptor beta chains below, sequenced in a study of cytotoxic CD8 clonotypes in ibrutinib-treated CLL. Data came from immunoSEQ multiplex PCR; TCRdb stores just in-frame clones and leaves some out. The profile covers 20,000 to 30,000 clones, with about 67% appearing a single time and less than 60% taken by the ten largest. The specimen was PBMCs, collected after 12 months of ibrutinib treatment. These receptors were taken from a human donor with chronic lymphocytic leukemia.

This rearrangement joins TRBV5-6 to TRBJ2-7; 10 positions match TRBD1. V shed 0 bases, J shed 2 bases, and the junction held 5 bases outside the gene matches. The CDR3 extends over 16 amino acids. Looked up from germline, CDR1 is SGHDT and CDR2 is YYEEEE. CDR3 in DNA: TGTGCCAGCAGCTTGGCGGGGGGGACAGGGGCCTACGAGCAGTACTTC. This codes for CASSLAGGTGAYEQYF.

V is TRBV19 and J is TRBJ2-5; either TRBD1 or TRBD2 may fit D (7 bases each). The CDR3 covers 15 residues. Looked up from germline, CDR1 is LNHDA and CDR2 is SQIVND (reference sequence). The V gene lost 3 bases and the J gene lost 6 bases, with 17 bases spanning the gap. DNA of the CDR3: TGTGCCAGTAGTATGGGGCGGCAGGGGGGGAAGACCCAGTACTTC. Protein: CASSMGRQGGKTQYF.

Only a few counts were recorded for this clone. The rearrangement uses TRBV7-6 and TRBJ1-6; D gene unclear. The V gene lost 5 bases and the J gene lost 7 bases, with 9 bases spanning the gap. CDR3 length: 13 amino acids. Germline V gene data show CDR1 as SGHVS and CDR2 as FNYEAQ. Here the CDR3 reads CASSLTANSPLHF. Here the CDR3 DNA reads TGTGCCAGCAGCCTAACAGCCAATTCACCCCTCCACTTT.

This clone came up a few times. The chain's CDR3 is CAWSPTHYGSGYGYTF. The CDR3 DNA reads as TGTGCCTGGAGTCCAACACACTATGGGAGCGGGTATGGCTACACCTTC. The V and J genes are TRBV30 and TRBJ1-2; D unresolved. Looked up from germline, CDR1 is GTSNPN and CDR2 is SVGIG (reference sequence). CDR3 length equals 16 residues. Trimming left V 2 bases short and J 5 bases short, with 21 bases between.

The rearrangement uses TRBV27 and TRBJ2-7; TRBD1 aligns across 9 bases. Looked up from germline, CDR1 is MNHEY and CDR2 is SMNVEV (reference sequence). The ends lost 6 bases at V and 6 bases at J; junction bases unmatched: 9. The CDR3 covers 14 residues. In DNA, the CDR3 is TGTGCCAGCAGAAAGGGACAGGGTCCTAGCGAGCAGTACTTC. As protein: CASRKGQGPSEQYF.

The rearrangement uses TRBV19 and TRBJ1-1, with 8 bases fitting TRBD1. V shed 4 bases and J 8 bases; nucleotides not matched to a gene: 6. The CDR3 is made up of 13 amino acids. Germline loops: CDR1 LNHDA, CDR2 SQIVND (reference sequence). CDR3: CASSRTGYGEAFF. In DNA form, the CDR3 reads TGTGCCAGTAGTAGGACAGGGTATGGAGAAGCTTTCTTT.

The chain joins TRBV15 to TRBJ1-5; D not resolved. The CDR3 length is 13 residues. Between the trimmed V and J ends, which lost 6 bases and 1 base, there was a span of 7 bases. The germline V gene encodes CDR1 LNHNV and CDR2 YYDKDF (reference sequence). The CDR3 here is CATRESSNQPQHF. Here the CDR3 DNA reads TGTGCCACCAGGGAGAGCAGCAATCAGCCCCAGCATTTT.

This clone has a handful of counts. The chain employs TRBV19 and TRBJ2-3, with 7 bases that match TRBD2. There are 12 residues in the CDR3. The germline V gene encodes CDR1 LNHDA and CDR2 SQIVND (reference sequence). Trimming at V came to 10 bases and at J to 6 bases, leaving 7 bases not matched to a gene. The CDR3 protein is CATRGGGDTQYF. The DNA of the CDR3 is TGTGCCACCCGCGGGGGAGGGGATACGCAGTATTTT.

This chain links TRBV18 with TRBJ2-3; 9 bases line up with TRBD2. Germline values: CDR1 KGHSH, CDR2 LQKENI. V gave up 3 bases and J gave up 2 bases; unmatched junction bases: 9. The CDR3 is made up of 17 amino acids. The CDR3: CASSPLRLAGSTDTQYF. The CDR3 coding sequence is TGTGCCAGCTCACCCCTCCGCCTAGCGGGGTCCACAGATACGCAGTATTTT. Complete variable domain (other parts from reference TRBV18 and TRBJ2-3): NAGVMQNPRHLVRRRGQEARLRCSPMKGHSHVYWYRQLPEEGLKFMVYLQKENIIDESGMPKERFSAEFPKEGPSILRIQQVVRGDSAAYFCASSPLRLAGSTDTQYFGPGTRLTVL.

The chain carries TRBV9 and TRBJ1-5; D call uncertain. The ends were cut back, 3 bases at V and 8 bases at J, with 18 bases in the middle. The CDR3 is 15 amino acids. CDR1 is SGDLS and CDR2 is YYNGEE in the germline V gene. CDR3 protein: CASSASPGRDEPQHF. The CDR3 DNA is TGTGCCAGCAGCGCCAGTCCGGGGAGGGATGAGCCCCAGCATTTT. The full variable domain, completed using reference TRBV9 and TRBJ1-5, is DSGVTQTPKHLITATGQRVTLRCSPRSGDLSVYWYQQSLDQGLQFLIQYYNGEERAKGNILERFSAQQFPDLHSELNLSSLELGDSALYFCASSASPGRDEPQHFGDGTRLSIL.

In this sample, this clone turned up a few times. This sequence joins TRBV4-3 and TRBJ1-2; TRBD1 agrees at 7 bases. This CDR3 has 13 amino acids. Germline values: CDR1 LGHNA, CDR2 YSLEER. V was clipped by 4 bases and J by 10 bases; unmatched bases: 9. The CDR3 DNA reads as TGCGCCAGCAGCCTACAGGACAGGAGAGACTACACCTTC. Its translation is CASSLQDRRDYTF.

V gene TRBV28 combines with J gene TRBJ2-5; perhaps TRBD2 as D (7 bases). Trimming cost V 3 bases and J 5 bases, with 13 bases left between them. Germline values: CDR1 MDHEN, CDR2 SYDVKM. CDR3 length: 14 amino acids. DNA of the CDR3: TGTGCCAGCAGTTTTTCCGGGGGGCGGGAGACCCAGTACTTC. Translated, it gives CASSFSGGRETQYF.

This clone occurred a few times. The V and J genes are TRBV5-1 and TRBJ1-6, with 7 bases aligning to TRBD1. The CDR3 loop spans 15 amino acids. Per the germline V gene, CDR1 is SGHRS and CDR2 is YFSETQ. After removal of 4 bases from V and 4 bases from J, the junction contained 5 bases not matched to a gene. This CDR3 reads CASSIGDSYNSPLHF. The CDR3, as DNA: TGCGCCAGCAGCATAGGGGACAGTTATAATTCACCCCTCCACTTT.

This chain links TRBV14 with TRBJ1-2; 11 bases align to TRBD1. Per the germline V gene, CDR1 is SGHDN and CDR2 is FVKESK. CDR3 size: 13 residues. The V gene end was trimmed by 3 bases and the J gene end by 10 bases; junction bases not matched to a gene: 4. The CDR3 nucleotides read TGTGCCAGCAGCCAGGGGACAGGGGGGATCTACACCTTC. It translates to CASSQGTGGIYTF.

This clone was counted a few times. The chain links TRBV5-4 to TRBJ2-3, with D hard to call. Germline assignment: CDR1 SGHNT and CDR2 YYREEE (reference sequence). The V and J ends lost 4 bases and 2 bases respectively, with 17 bases between them. The CDR3 contains 16 residues. CDR3 coding DNA: TGTGCCAGCAGCATTTTGGGTTACACCAACACAGATACGCAGTATTTT. The encoded protein is CASSILGYTNTDTQYF.

V usage is TRBV7-2 and J usage is TRBJ2-3; no clear D gene. V gave up 5 bases and J gave up 0 bases, with 9 bases separating them. The germline V gene has CDR1 SGHTA and CDR2 FQGNSA. The CDR3 totals 14 residues. The DNA for the CDR3 is TGTGCCAGCAGCACCTTGGGGAGCACAGATACGCAGTATTTT. It yields the protein CASSTLGSTDTQYF.

This chain connects TRBV28 to TRBJ1-5; 9 bases agree with TRBD1. This CDR3 region has 13 residues. J was trimmed by 6 bases and V by 6 bases; bases with no gene match: 3. The V gene's germline CDR1 is MDHEN and CDR2 SYDVKM. CDR3 sequence (DNA): TGTGCCAGCAGGCAACAGGGGGCTCAGCCCCAGCATTTT. Protein product: CASRQQGAQPQHF.

The rearrangement uses TRBV5-6 and TRBJ2-2; D remains unclear. CDR1 and CDR2 from the germline V gene are SGHDT and YYEEEE. Between the trimmed V and J ends, which lost 1 base and 6 bases, there was a span of 13 bases. The CDR3 length is 15 residues. CDR3 coding DNA: TGTGCCAGCAGCTTGTACCAGTGGGCTGCCGGGGAGCTGTTTTTT. Translating it yields CASSLYQWAAGELFF.

J is TRBJ2-5 and V is TRBV6-1; 7 bases map to TRBD1. Germline V gene lookup returns CDR1 MNHNS and CDR2 SASEGT. V lost 6 bases and J lost 1; bases outside the gene matches: 2. The CDR3 length is 13 residues. This CDR3 is CASRRDSQETQYF. The CDR3, as DNA: TGTGCCAGCAGGAGGGACAGCCAAGAGACCCAGTACTTC.

This clone was seen a handful of times. The V gene is TRBV7-2, the J gene TRBJ1-2, with a possible D match to TRBD1 (5 bases). CDR3 length: 15 residues. Germline V gives CDR1 SGHTA, CDR2 FQGNSA. V was shortened by 5 bases and J by 4 bases, with 17 bases between the two germline ends. For the CDR3, the DNA is TGTGCCAGCAGCCCCCGAGACGGGGGACCCTATGGCTACACCTTC. The encoded protein is CASSPRDGGPYGYTF.

The chain combines TRBV29-1 with TRBJ2-7; possible D gene TRBD1, 5 bases. V gave up 5 bases and J gave up 2 bases, with 10 bases separating them. Germline V gives CDR1 SQVTM, CDR2 ANQGSEA. The CDR3 is made up of 12 amino acids. The CDR3 loop reads CSVSQGTYEQYF. DNA of the CDR3: TGCAGCGTTTCCCAGGGTACCTACGAGCAGTACTTC.